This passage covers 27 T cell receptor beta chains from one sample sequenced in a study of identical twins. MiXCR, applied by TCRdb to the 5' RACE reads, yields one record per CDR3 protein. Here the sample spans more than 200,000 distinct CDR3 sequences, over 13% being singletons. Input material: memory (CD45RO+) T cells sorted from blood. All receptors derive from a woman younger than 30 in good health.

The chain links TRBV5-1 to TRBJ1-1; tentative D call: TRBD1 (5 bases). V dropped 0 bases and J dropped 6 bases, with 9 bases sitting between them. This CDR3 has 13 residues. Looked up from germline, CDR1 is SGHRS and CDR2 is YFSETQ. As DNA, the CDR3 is TGCGCCAGCAGCTTGGGAGTGGGGGCTGAAGCTTTCTTT. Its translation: CASSLGVGAEAFF.

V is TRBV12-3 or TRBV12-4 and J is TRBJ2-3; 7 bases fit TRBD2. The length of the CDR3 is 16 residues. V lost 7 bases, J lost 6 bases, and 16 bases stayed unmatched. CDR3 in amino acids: CASILNGAGARDTQYF. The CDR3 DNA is TGTGCCAGCATCCTAAACGGGGCGGGAGCGAGGGATACGCAGTATTTT.

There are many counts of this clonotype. CDR3 coding DNA: TGTGCCAGCAGCCCCGGAGAGGGAATCTTAGAGACCCAGTACTTC. Translated, it gives CASSPGEGILETQYF. The V gene is TRBV12-3 or TRBV12-4, the J gene TRBJ2-5; tentative D call: TRBD2 (5 bases). V lost 6 bases and J 4 bases, leaving 18 bases between the germline ends. This CDR3 has 15 residues.

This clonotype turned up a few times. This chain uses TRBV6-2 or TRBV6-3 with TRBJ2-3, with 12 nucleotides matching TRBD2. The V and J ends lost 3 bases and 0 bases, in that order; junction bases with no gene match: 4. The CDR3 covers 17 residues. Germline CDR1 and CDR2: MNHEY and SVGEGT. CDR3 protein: CASSYPTSGRSTDTQYF. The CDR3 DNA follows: TGTGCCAGCAGTTATCCGACTAGCGGGAGAAGCACAGATACGCAGTATTTT.

DNA for the CDR3: TGTGCCAGCAGCCAAGAGGTGACAACGGGGGAGCAGTACTTC. This translates into CASSQEVTTGEQYF. The rearrangement uses TRBV4-2 and TRBJ2-7, with D tentatively TRBD2 (5 bases). Trimming pared 0 bases from V and 7 bases from J, leaving 13 bases between. The germline CDR1 and CDR2 sequences are LGHNA and YNFKEQ. The CDR3 has 14 residues.

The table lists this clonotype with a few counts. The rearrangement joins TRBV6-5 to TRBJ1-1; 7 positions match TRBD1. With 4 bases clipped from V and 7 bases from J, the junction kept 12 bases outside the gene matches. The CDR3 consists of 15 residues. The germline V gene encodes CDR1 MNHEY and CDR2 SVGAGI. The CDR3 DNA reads TGTGCCAGCAGTTTAATTATAGGACAGGATGGTGAAGCTTTCTTT. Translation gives CASSLIIGQDGEAFF.

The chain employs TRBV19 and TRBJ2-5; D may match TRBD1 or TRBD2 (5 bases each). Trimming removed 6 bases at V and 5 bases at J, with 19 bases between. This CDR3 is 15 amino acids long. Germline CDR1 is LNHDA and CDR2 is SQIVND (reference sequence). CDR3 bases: TGTGCCAGTAGGCCCGGGACGCAGGACGTGGAGACCCAGTACTTC. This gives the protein CASRPGTQDVETQYF.

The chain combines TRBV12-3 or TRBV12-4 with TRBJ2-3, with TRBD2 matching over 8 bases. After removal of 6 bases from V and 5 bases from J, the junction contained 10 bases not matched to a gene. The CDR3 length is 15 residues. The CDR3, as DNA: TGTGCCAGCAGCCTGAGCGGGAGCGGGAAAGATACGCAGTATTTT. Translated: CASSLSGSGKDTQYF.

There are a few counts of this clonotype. The CDR3 here is CSATRYDLNTEAFF. The CDR3 DNA sequence: TGCAGTGCTACCCGTTATGACCTGAACACTGAAGCTTTCTTT. V gene TRBV20-1 combines with J gene TRBJ1-1; D is uncertain. There are 14 residues in the CDR3. The V gene's germline CDR1 is DFQATT and CDR2 SNEGSKA (reference sequence). V lost 4 bases to trimming and J lost 0 bases, with 12 bases between them.

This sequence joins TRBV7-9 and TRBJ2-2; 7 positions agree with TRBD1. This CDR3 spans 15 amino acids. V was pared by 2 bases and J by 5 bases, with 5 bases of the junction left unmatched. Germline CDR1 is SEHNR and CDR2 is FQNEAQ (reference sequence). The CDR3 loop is CASSLNRGRTGELFF. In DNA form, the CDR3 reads TGTGCCAGCAGCTTAAATAGGGGGCGAACCGGGGAGCTGTTTTTT.

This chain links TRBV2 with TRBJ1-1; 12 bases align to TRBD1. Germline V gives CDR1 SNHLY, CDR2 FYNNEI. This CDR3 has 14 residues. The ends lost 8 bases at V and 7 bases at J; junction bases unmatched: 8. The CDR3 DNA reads TGTGCCAGCGGGGACAGGGGGCTTTATAATGAAGCTTTCTTT. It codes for CASGDRGLYNEAFF.

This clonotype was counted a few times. The DNA of the CDR3 is TGCAGTGCTAGTCGTGGACCCACTGAAGCTTTCTTT. This translates into CSASRGPTEAFF. This rearrangement joins TRBV20-1 to TRBJ1-1; D not certain. V was clipped by 3 bases and J by 4 bases, with 9 bases between them. From germline, CDR1 is DFQATT and CDR2 SNEGSKA (reference sequence). The CDR3 is 12 amino acids.

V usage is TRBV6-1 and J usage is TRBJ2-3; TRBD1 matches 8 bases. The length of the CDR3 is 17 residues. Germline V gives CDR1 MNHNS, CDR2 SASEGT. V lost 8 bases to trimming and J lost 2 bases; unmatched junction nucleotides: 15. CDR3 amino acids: CASDGDGGQGVTDTQYF. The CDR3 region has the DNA TGTGCCAGCGATGGGGACGGAGGACAGGGCGTCACAGATACGCAGTATTTT.

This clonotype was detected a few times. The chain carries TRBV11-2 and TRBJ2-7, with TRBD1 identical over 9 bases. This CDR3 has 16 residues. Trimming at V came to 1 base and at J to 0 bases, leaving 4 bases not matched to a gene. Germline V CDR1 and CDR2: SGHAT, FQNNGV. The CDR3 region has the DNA TGTGCCAGCAGCTTAGGGGACAGGGAAGCCTCCTACGAGCAGTACTTC. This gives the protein CASSLGDREASYEQYF.

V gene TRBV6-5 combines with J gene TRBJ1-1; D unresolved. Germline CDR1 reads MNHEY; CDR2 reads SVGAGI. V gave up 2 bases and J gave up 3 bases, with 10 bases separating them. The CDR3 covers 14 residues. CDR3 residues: CASSYGSGYTEAFF. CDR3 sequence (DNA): TGTGCCAGCAGTTACGGGAGTGGGTACACTGAAGCTTTCTTT.

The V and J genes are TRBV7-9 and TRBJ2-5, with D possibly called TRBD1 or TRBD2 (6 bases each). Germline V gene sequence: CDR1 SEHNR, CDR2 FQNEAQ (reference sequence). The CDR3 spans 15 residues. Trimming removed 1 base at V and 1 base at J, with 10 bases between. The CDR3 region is CASSLGGASQETQYF. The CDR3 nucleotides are TGTGCCAGCAGCTTAGGGGGGGCCAGCCAAGAGACCCAGTACTTC.

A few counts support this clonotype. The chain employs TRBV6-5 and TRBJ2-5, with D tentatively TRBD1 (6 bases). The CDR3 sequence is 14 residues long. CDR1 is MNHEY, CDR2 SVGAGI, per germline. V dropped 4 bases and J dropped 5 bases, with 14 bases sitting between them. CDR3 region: CASSSLRGRETQYF. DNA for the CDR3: TGTGCCAGCAGTTCACTCAGGGGCCGGGAGACCCAGTACTTC.

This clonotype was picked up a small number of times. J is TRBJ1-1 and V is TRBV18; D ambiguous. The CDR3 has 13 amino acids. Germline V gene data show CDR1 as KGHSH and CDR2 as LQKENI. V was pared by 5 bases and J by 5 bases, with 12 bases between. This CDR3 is CASSGSTTTEAFF. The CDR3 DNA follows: TGTGCCAGCTCAGGATCAACTACAACTGAAGCTTTCTTT.

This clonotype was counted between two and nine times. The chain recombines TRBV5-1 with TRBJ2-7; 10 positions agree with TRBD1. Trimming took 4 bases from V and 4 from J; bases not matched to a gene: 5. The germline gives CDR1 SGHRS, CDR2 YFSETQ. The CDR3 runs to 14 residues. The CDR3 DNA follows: TGCGCCAGCAGCCGACAGGGGGCCCCGTACGAGCAGTACTTC. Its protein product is CASSRQGAPYEQYF.

The CDR3 spells CASSLDGATEAFF. CDR3 DNA sequence: TGCGCCAGCAGCTTGGATGGTGCGACCGAAGCTTTCTTT. The rearrangement links TRBV5-1 to TRBJ1-1, with D hard to call. V lost 0 bases, J lost 8 bases, and 11 bases lay in between. Germline CDR1 reads SGHRS; CDR2 reads YFSETQ. The CDR3 consists of 13 residues.

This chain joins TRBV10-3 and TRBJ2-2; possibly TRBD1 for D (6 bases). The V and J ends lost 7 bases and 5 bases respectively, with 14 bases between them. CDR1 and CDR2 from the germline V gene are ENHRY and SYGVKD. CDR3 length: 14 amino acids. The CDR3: CAITPGAGTGELFF. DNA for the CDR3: TGTGCCATCACCCCAGGGGCGGGTACCGGGGAGCTGTTTTTT.

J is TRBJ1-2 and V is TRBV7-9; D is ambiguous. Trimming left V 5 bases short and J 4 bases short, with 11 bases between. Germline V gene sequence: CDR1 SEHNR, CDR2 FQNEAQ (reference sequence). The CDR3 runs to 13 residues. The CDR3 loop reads CASSALTVYGYTF. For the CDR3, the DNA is TGTGCCAGCAGCGCTCTCACAGTCTATGGCTACACCTTC.

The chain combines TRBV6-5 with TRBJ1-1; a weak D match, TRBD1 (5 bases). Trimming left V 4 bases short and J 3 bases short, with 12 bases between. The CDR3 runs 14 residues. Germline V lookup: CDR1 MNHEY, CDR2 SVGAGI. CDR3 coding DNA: TGTGCCAGCAGTTTCCAGGACACATACACTGAAGCTTTCTTT. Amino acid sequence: CASSFQDTYTEAFF.

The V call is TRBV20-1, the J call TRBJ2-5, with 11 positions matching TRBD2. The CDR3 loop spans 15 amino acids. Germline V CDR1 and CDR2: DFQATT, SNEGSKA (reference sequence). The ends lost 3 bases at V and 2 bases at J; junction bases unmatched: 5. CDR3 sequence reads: CSARGTSGDQETQYF. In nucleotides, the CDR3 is TGCAGTGCTAGGGGGACTAGCGGAGATCAAGAGACCCAGTACTTC.

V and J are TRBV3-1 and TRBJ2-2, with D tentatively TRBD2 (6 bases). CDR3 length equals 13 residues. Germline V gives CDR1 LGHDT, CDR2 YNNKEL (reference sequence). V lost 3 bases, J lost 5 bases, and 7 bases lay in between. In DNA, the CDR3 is TGTGCCAGCAGCCATGCGGGGACCGGGGAGCTGTTTTTT. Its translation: CASSHAGTGELFF.

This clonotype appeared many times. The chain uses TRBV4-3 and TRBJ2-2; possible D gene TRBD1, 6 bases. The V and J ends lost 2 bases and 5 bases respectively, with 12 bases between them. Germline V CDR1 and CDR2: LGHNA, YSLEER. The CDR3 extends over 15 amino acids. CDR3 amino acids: CASSQIFQGTGELFF. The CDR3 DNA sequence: TGCGCCAGCAGCCAAATATTTCAGGGGACCGGGGAGCTGTTTTTT.

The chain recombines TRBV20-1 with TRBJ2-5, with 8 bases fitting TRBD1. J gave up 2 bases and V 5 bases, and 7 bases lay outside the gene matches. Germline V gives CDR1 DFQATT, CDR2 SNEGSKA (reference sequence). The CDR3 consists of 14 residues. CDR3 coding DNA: TGCAGTGCTTTCCCTAGGACAGGGCAAGAGACCCAGTACTTC. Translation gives CSAFPRTGQETQYF.